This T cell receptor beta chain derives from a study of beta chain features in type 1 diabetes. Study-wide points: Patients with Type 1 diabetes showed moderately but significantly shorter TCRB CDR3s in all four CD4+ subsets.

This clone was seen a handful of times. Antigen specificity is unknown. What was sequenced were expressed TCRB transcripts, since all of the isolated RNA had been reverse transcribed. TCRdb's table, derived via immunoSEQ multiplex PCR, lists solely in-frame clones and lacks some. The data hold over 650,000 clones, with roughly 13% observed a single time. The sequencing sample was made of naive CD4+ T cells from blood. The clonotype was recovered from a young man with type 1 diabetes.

As DNA, the CDR3 is TGTGCCAGCAGCTTAGCAGCGGGGGGGACAGATACGCAGTATTTT. This encodes CASSLAAGGTDTQYF. The chain carries TRBV7-2 and TRBJ2-3; 10 bases are shared with TRBD2. The CDR3 has 15 residues. CDR1 and CDR2 from the germline V gene are SGHTA and FQGNSA. Trimming cost V 0 bases and J 3 bases; bases outside gene matches: 0. The complete variable domain, with remaining parts taken from reference TRBV7-2 and TRBJ2-3, reads GAGVSQSPSNKVTEKGKDVELRCDPISGHTALYWYRQSLGQGLEFLIYFQGNSAPDKSGLPSDRFSAERTGGSVSTLTIQRTQQEDSAVYLCASSLAAGGTDTQYFGPGTRLTVL.